The 27 T cell receptor beta chains in this list originate from one sample, sequenced in a study of blood T cell repertoires in COVID-19. Clones were sequenced by immunoSEQ multiplex PCR, and TCRdb holds only the in-frame ones, with some missing. The table lists approximately 160,000 clones, 75% to 90% of them singletons. The sequenced sample consisted of peripheral blood. The receptors come from a woman over 75 with active or convalescent COVID-19.

This clone appeared a few times. The genes are TRBV7-9 and TRBJ2-2; 7 bases fit TRBD1. Per germline, CDR1 SEHNR and CDR2 FQNEAQ (reference sequence). The CDR3 loop spans 16 amino acids. J was trimmed by 4 bases and V by 0 bases; bases with no gene match: 5. The CDR3, as DNA: TGTGCCAGCAGCTTAGCGACAGGGTCGGGCACCGGGGAGCTGTTTTTT. Its protein is CASSLATGSGTGELFF.

The chain is built from TRBV30 and TRBJ1-2; D perhaps matches TRBD1 (5 bases). Looked up from germline, CDR1 is GTSNPN and CDR2 is SVGIG (reference sequence). V was trimmed by 2 bases and J by 13 bases, leaving 11 bases between them. The CDR3 is 10 amino acids. Here the CDR3 reads CAWSMVRVTF. The CDR3 nucleotides are TGTGCCTGGAGTATGGTCAGGGTCACCTTC.

The genes are TRBV19 and TRBJ1-3; D not certain. V lost 0 bases and J lost 1, with 10 bases in between. From germline, CDR1 is LNHDA and CDR2 SQIVND (reference sequence). The CDR3 is 16 amino acids. The CDR3 nucleotides read TGTGCCAGTAGTATAGAACGGGGAACTTCTGGAAACACCATATATTTT. Protein product: CASSIERGTSGNTIYF.

The chain carries TRBV19 and TRBJ2-1, with TRBD1 identical over 10 bases. V shed 4 bases, J shed 8 bases, and the junction held 11 bases outside the gene matches. The CDR3 extends over 16 amino acids. Germline lookup yields CDR1 LNHDA and CDR2 SQIVND (reference sequence). CDR3 residues: CASSNRGQGSRDEQFF. In nucleotides, the CDR3 is TGTGCCAGTAGTAACCGGGGACAGGGGTCGCGGGATGAGCAGTTCTTC. The whole variable domain, filled in from reference TRBV19 and TRBJ2-1, reads DGGITQSPKYLFRKEGQNVTLSCEQNLNHDAMYWYRQDPGQGLRLIYYSQIVNDFQKGDIAEGYSVSREKKESFPLTVTSAQKNPTAFYLCASSNRGQGSRDEQFFGPGTRLTVL.

This chain links TRBV6-5 with TRBJ1-3, with TRBD1 matching 7 bases. The CDR3 has 15 amino acids. Germline V lookup: CDR1 MNHEY, CDR2 SVGAGI. With V trimmed by 8 bases and J by 0 bases, 7 bases remained unmatched. The CDR3 DNA reads as TGTGCCAGCGAGACAGGGAGTCTCTCTGGAAACACCATATATTTT. It translates to CASETGSLSGNTIYF.

This chain connects TRBV4-1 to TRBJ1-1, with D perhaps TRBD1 (5 bases). V was clipped by 1 base and J by 8 bases, with 8 bases between them. The CDR3 extends over 12 amino acids. Germline values: CDR1 MGHRA, CDR2 YSYEKL. The CDR3 here is CASSQGGVEAFF. In DNA form, the CDR3 reads TGCGCCAGCAGCCAAGGGGGGGTGGAAGCTTTCTTT.

The chain has TRBV5-1 and TRBJ1-4; D not resolved. Germline CDR1 SGHRS, CDR2 YFSETQ. The length of the CDR3 is 15 residues. The germline V and J ends were trimmed by 1 base and 0 bases, with 7 bases remaining between them. The CDR3 DNA sequence: TGCGCCAGCAGCTTGAGCCCGACAACTAATGAAAAACTGTTTTTT. Its protein product is CASSLSPTTNEKLFF.

The chain is built from TRBV19 and TRBJ1-1, with 7 bases matching TRBD1. CDR3 length: 16 amino acids. CDR1 is LNHDA and CDR2 is SQIVND in the germline V gene (reference sequence). Trimming at V came to 5 bases and at J to 0 bases, leaving 9 bases not matched to a gene. The CDR3 DNA reads as TGTGCCAGTAGTCCCAGGGGGTGGGGCATGAACACTGAAGCTTTCTTT. The encoded protein is CASSPRGWGMNTEAFF.

In regard to this clone: One junction end disagrees with the germline gene, perhaps due to a read error. The chain uses TRBV2 and TRBJ2-2, with 9 bases identical to TRBD1. The CDR3 extends over 16 amino acids. Germline-derived CDR1 and CDR2 are SNHLY and FYNNEI. DNA of the CDR3: TGTGCCAGCACTGAACGGGACAGGGCCGCGGTCGGGGAGCTGTTTTTT. Translating gives CASTERDRAAVGELFF.

The V gene is TRBV10-3, the J gene TRBJ2-1; 8 bases fit TRBD1. Trimming removed 2 bases from V and 6 bases from J; junction bases left unmatched: 6. The V gene's germline CDR1 is ENHRY and CDR2 SYGVKD. There are 15 residues in the CDR3. The CDR3 DNA sequence: TGTGCCATCAGTGAGGAGGACAGGGTGAGCAATGAGCAGTTCTTC. Its translation is CAISEEDRVSNEQFF.

The V and J genes are TRBV19 and TRBJ1-5; 7 bases match TRBD1. Germline trimming cut 6 bases from V and 2 bases from J; bases unmatched to any gene: 10. Germline assignment: CDR1 LNHDA and CDR2 SQIVND (reference sequence). This CDR3 has 16 residues. The CDR3 here is CASSARVTGGNQPQHF. The CDR3 bases are TGTGCCAGTAGCGCTCGTGTTACAGGGGGCAATCAGCCCCAGCATTTT.

The rearrangement joins TRBV7-3 to TRBJ2-5; 7 bases are shared with TRBD1. Germline V CDR1 and CDR2: SGHTA, FQGTGA. Unmatched junction bases numbered 2, after V lost 5 bases and J lost 2 bases. CDR3 length: 13 amino acids. The CDR3 DNA follows: TGTGCCAGCAGCCGACAGGGACAAGAGACCCAGTACTTC. Its translation: CASSRQGQETQYF. Variable domain in full (rest from reference TRBV7-3 and TRBJ2-5): GAGVSQTPSNKVTEKGKYVELRCDPISGHTALYWYRQSLGQGPEFLIYFQGTGAADDSGLPNDRFFAVRPEGSVSTLKIQRTERGDSAVYLCASSRQGQETQYFGPGTRLLVL.

J is TRBJ1-2 and V is TRBV3-1 (or the pseudogene TRBV3-2), with TRBD1 matching 11 bases. This CDR3 contains 15 residues. With 1 base clipped from V and 8 bases from J, the junction kept 6 bases outside the gene matches. CDR1 is LGHDT and CDR2 is YNNKEL in the germline V gene (reference sequence). The CDR3 reads CASSQGGQGARGYTF. The CDR3 coding sequence is TGTGCCAGCAGCCAAGGCGGACAGGGGGCGCGGGGCTACACCTTC.

The V gene is TRBV6-5, the J gene TRBJ2-7, with 7 bases lining up with TRBD1. The V segment lost 8 bases and the J segment 7 bases; nucleotides outside the gene matches: 11. Germline CDR1 MNHEY, CDR2 SVGAGI. This CDR3 contains 13 residues. The CDR3 spells CASLGQVWGEQYF. As DNA, the CDR3 is TGTGCCAGCCTTGGACAGGTTTGGGGGGAGCAGTACTTC.

This clone was seen once. The rearrangement joins TRBV14 to TRBJ1-2, with D unclear. The V end lost 0 bases, the J end lost 4 bases, and 9 bases lay between the germline ends. CDR3 length: 14 residues. Germline lookup yields CDR1 SGHDN and CDR2 FVKESK. CDR3 protein: CASSQERDPYGYTF. The CDR3 region has the DNA TGTGCCAGCAGCCAAGAGCGGGATCCCTATGGCTACACCTTC.

The chain carries TRBV5-5 and TRBJ1-5; D not resolved. V was trimmed by 0 bases and J by 0 bases, leaving 7 bases between them. The CDR3 is 15 residues long. Germline V gene sequence: CDR1 SGHKS, CDR2 YYEKEE (reference sequence). The CDR3 coding sequence is TGTGCCAGCAGCTTGGACGGTTATAGCAATCAGCCCCAGCATTTT. Its translation is CASSLDGYSNQPQHF.

The V and J genes are TRBV4-1 and TRBJ2-1; 13 positions agree with TRBD2. The CDR3 is 14 residues long. The V and J ends lost 4 bases and 8 bases, in that order; junction bases with no gene match: 2. Germline values: CDR1 MGHRA, CDR2 YSYEKL. The CDR3 coding sequence is TGCGCCAGCAGCCCGGGGACTAGCGGGGATGAGCAGTTCTTC. Protein: CASSPGTSGDEQFF.

The chain joins TRBV5-1 to TRBJ1-1; D not certain. V was cut by 4 bases and J by 3 bases, with 19 bases left in between. The CDR3 totals 16 residues. CDR1 and CDR2 (germline): SGHRS, YFSETQ. CDR3 in amino acids: CASSTDGGVGDTEAFF. The CDR3 nucleotides are TGCGCCAGCAGCACGGACGGCGGGGTGGGAGACACTGAAGCTTTCTTT.

The gene calls are TRBV6-5 and TRBJ1-1; D is unresolved. The CDR3 loop spans 13 amino acids. Germline loops: CDR1 MNHEY, CDR2 SVGAGI. The V end lost 4 bases, the J end lost 1 base, and 7 bases lay between the germline ends. The CDR3 sequence: CASSLHPNTEAFF. CDR3 bases: TGTGCCAGCAGTTTACACCCGAACACTGAAGCTTTCTTT.

This sequence joins TRBV4-3 and TRBJ1-1; D is ambiguous. CDR1 is LGHNA and CDR2 is YSLEER in the germline V gene. With 7 bases removed from V and 0 bases from J, the gap between germline ends came to 9 bases. The CDR3 has 13 residues. As DNA, the CDR3 is TGCGCCAGCAAGGCGACTCTGAACACTGAAGCTTTCTTT. Its protein product is CASKATLNTEAFF.

This chain uses TRBV28 with TRBJ1-2; D is uncertain. CDR3 length equals 16 residues. CDR1 and CDR2 (germline): MDHEN, SYDVKM. With 3 bases removed from V and 2 bases from J, the gap between germline ends came to 16 bases. This chain's CDR3 is CASSFIALNRNYGYTF. CDR3 coding DNA: TGTGCCAGCAGTTTCATCGCGCTCAACCGGAACTATGGCTACACCTTC.

The chain uses TRBV4-3 and TRBJ2-2; possible D gene TRBD2, 5 bases. Germline-derived CDR1 and CDR2 are LGHNA and YSLEER. The V end was cut by 6 bases, the J end by 5 bases, with 13 bases between. This CDR3 comprises 14 residues. The CDR3 DNA sequence: TGCGCCAGCAGACTCCTTGAGGGAACCGGGGAGCTGTTTTTT. Translating gives CASRLLEGTGELFF.

This chain connects TRBV4-3 to TRBJ1-2; TRBD1 might be the D (5 bases). CDR3 length: 15 residues. The germline V gene encodes CDR1 LGHNA and CDR2 YSLEER. V gave up 0 bases and J gave up 3 bases, with 11 bases separating them. The CDR3 DNA follows: TGCGCCAGCAGCCAAGATCGACAGCGATACTATGGCTACACCTTC. Residues: CASSQDRQRYYGYTF.

In this sample, this clone turned up once. This chain uses TRBV27 with TRBJ2-7, with TRBD2 matching 9 bases. The CDR3 is 16 residues long. Germline CDR1 reads MNHEY; CDR2 reads SMNVEV (reference sequence). V was pared by 6 bases and J by 0 bases, with 9 bases of the junction left unmatched. CDR3 loop: CASRLTAGGSSYEQYF. CDR3 in DNA: TGTGCCAGCAGGCTTACAGCGGGGGGATCCTCCTACGAGCAGTACTTC.

In the case of this clone: Other nucleotide sequences from this sample produce the same CDR3. The chain links TRBV4-3 to TRBJ1-2, with 11 bases that match TRBD1. CDR3 length equals 14 residues. Germline V gene lookup returns CDR1 LGHNA and CDR2 YSLEER. V shed 5 bases and J 3 bases; nucleotides not matched to a gene: 2. CDR3 protein: CASSRDRGDYGYTF. The DNA of the CDR3 is TGCGCCAGCAGCAGGGACAGGGGGGACTATGGCTACACCTTC.

The V gene is TRBV11-2, the J gene TRBJ2-5, with 9 bases aligning to TRBD1. Germline V gene lookup returns CDR1 SGHAT and CDR2 FQNNGV. This CDR3 region has 12 residues. Trimming took 5 bases from V and 7 from J; bases not matched to a gene: 2. CDR3 sequence (DNA): TGTGCCAGCAGCAAGGACAGGGGGACCCAGTACTTC. As protein: CASSKDRGTQYF. The full variable domain, in which reference TRBV11-2 and TRBJ2-5 provide the parts outside the CDR3, is EAGVAQSPRYKIIEKRQSVAFWCNPISGHATLYWYQQILGQGPKLLIQFQNNGVVDDSQLPKDRFSAERLKGVDSTLKIQPAKLEDSAVYLCASSKDRGTQYFGPGTRLLVL.

The chain employs TRBV2 and TRBJ2-4, with unresolved D. From germline, CDR1 is SNHLY and CDR2 FYNNEI. The CDR3 is 16 residues long. V was clipped by 3 bases and J by 0 bases, with 12 bases between them. The DNA for the CDR3 is TGTGCCAGCAGTGAGGTTCTTCAACTAGCCAAAAACATTCAGTACTTC. Amino acids: CASSEVLQLAKNIQYF.